These T cell receptor beta chains were read from a single sample in a study of control samples from healthy donors and cancer patients. Sequencing was performed with immunoSEQ multiplex PCR; in TCRdb, only in-frame clones are kept and a portion is missing. Altogether 190,000 or so clones are present, approximately 92% being singletons, with the ten largest covering more than 1.1%. Sequenced: blood. These receptor sequences come from a man aged 18 to 29 in good health. CDR3s include the opening cysteine and the closing phenylalanine or tryptophan. Each record gives: V gene, J gene, clone size, D gene, CDR3 protein, CDR3 DNA. A D gene is named only where the DNA matches it firmly. Only some rows state a clone size, as once, few, many or a class for expanded clones.

V gene: TRBV25-1
J gene: TRBJ2-3
clone size: once
D gene: NA
CDR3 protein: CASRDLSTDTQYF
CDR3 DNA: TGTGCCAGCCGGGATCTGAGTACAGATACGCAGTATTTT

V gene: TRBV5-6
J gene: TRBJ1-1
clone size: NA
D gene: TRBD1
CDR3 protein: CASSPRTGFLSVTEAFF
CDR3 DNA: TGTGCCAGCAGCCCTAGGACAGGGTTCCTTTCAGTCACTGAAGCTTTCTTT

V gene: TRBV5-4
J gene: TRBJ2-7
clone size: NA
D gene: NA
CDR3 protein: CASSLGHLDYYEQYF
CDR3 DNA: TGTGCCAGCAGCTTGGGACATCTAGATTACTACGAGCAGTACTTC

V gene: TRBV2
J gene: TRBJ1-5
clone size: NA
D gene: NA
CDR3 protein: CASSGPGAASNQPQHF
CDR3 DNA: TGTGCCAGCAGTGGGCCAGGGGCCGCGAGCAATCAGCCCCAGCATTTT

V gene: TRBV19
J gene: TRBJ2-7
clone size: NA
D gene: NA
CDR3 protein: CASSTRQAPYEQYF
CDR3 DNA: TGTGCCAGTAGTACTAGACAGGCCCCCTACGAGCAGTACTTC

V gene: TRBV6-5
J gene: TRBJ1-2
clone size: NA
D gene: NA
CDR3 protein: CASSRQGNGYTF
CDR3 DNA: TGTGCCAGCAGTCGCCAGGGGAACGGCTACACCTTC

V gene: TRBV3-1/TRBV3-2
J gene: TRBJ2-5
clone size: NA
D gene: NA
CDR3 protein: CASSQNLQETQYF
CDR3 DNA: TGTGCCAGCAGCCAAAATTTGCAAGAGACCCAGTACTTC

V gene: TRBV14
J gene: TRBJ2-3
clone size: NA
D gene: TRBD2
CDR3 protein: CASSLHSGGGTDTQYF
CDR3 DNA: TGTGCCAGCAGCCTCCACAGCGGGGGCGGCACAGATACGCAGTATTTT

V gene: TRBV4-1
J gene: TRBJ2-1
clone size: NA
D gene: NA
CDR3 protein: CASSPTGISYNEQFF
CDR3 DNA: TGCGCCAGCAGTCCGACCGGGATCTCCTACAATGAGCAGTTCTTC

V gene: TRBV24-1
J gene: TRBJ2-3
clone size: NA
D gene: NA
CDR3 protein: CATSDKGSTDTQYF
CDR3 DNA: TGTGCCACCAGTGATAAAGGGTCCACAGATACGCAGTATTTT

V gene: TRBV12-5
J gene: TRBJ2-7
clone size: NA
D gene: NA
CDR3 protein: CASGLGPYEQYF
CDR3 DNA: TGTGCTAGTGGTTTGGGTCCCTACGAGCAGTACTTC

V gene: TRBV9
J gene: TRBJ1-2
clone size: NA
D gene: TRBD1
CDR3 protein: CASSVTGGANYGYTF
CDR3 DNA: TGTGCCAGCAGCGTCACAGGGGGAGCTAACTATGGCTACACCTTC

V gene: TRBV6-5
J gene: TRBJ1-3
clone size: NA
D gene: NA
CDR3 protein: CASSPDSFSGNTIYF
CDR3 DNA: TGTGCCAGCAGTCCCGACTCCTTTTCTGGAAACACCATATATTTT

V gene: TRBV5-1
J gene: TRBJ1-2
clone size: NA
D gene: NA
CDR3 protein: CASSLGGTANYGYTF
CDR3 DNA: TGCGCCAGCAGCTTGGGGGGGACGGCGAACTATGGCTACACCTTC

V gene: TRBV6-1
J gene: TRBJ1-5
clone size: NA
D gene: NA
CDR3 protein: CASSEGVWTVYSNQPQHF
CDR3 DNA: TGTGCCAGCAGTGAAGGGGTATGGACAGTGTATAGCAATCAGCCCCAGCATTTT

V gene: TRBV7-9
J gene: TRBJ2-1
clone size: NA
D gene: TRBD1
CDR3 protein: CASSSDRDLYNEQFF
CDR3 DNA: TGTGCCAGCAGCTCCGACAGGGACCTTTACAATGAGCAGTTCTTC

V gene: TRBV7-2
J gene: TRBJ2-5
clone size: NA
D gene: TRBD1
CDR3 protein: CASSLGGQGVTKTQYF
CDR3 DNA: TGTGCCAGCAGCTTGGGGGGACAGGGTGTAACGAAGACCCAGTACTTC

V gene: TRBV5-6
J gene: TRBJ1-1
clone size: few
D gene: NA
CDR3 protein: CASSSLFEGENTEAFF
CDR3 DNA: TGTGCCAGCAGTAGTTTGTTTGAGGGGGAGAACACTGAAGCTTTCTTT

V gene: TRBV5-1
J gene: TRBJ1-2
clone size: NA
D gene: NA
CDR3 protein: CASSLATAARSYTF
CDR3 DNA: TGCGCCAGCAGCTTGGCGACAGCTGCAAGGAGCTACACCTTC

V gene: TRBV12-3/TRBV12-4
J gene: TRBJ2-7
clone size: once
D gene: TRBD1
CDR3 protein: CASSFRDSYEQYF
CDR3 DNA: TGTGCCAGCAGTTTCCGGGACAGCTACGAGCAGTACTTC

V gene: TRBV30
J gene: TRBJ2-3
clone size: NA
D gene: TRBD1
CDR3 protein: CAWRGTARDTQYF
CDR3 DNA: TGTGCCTGGAGAGGGACAGCGAGGGATACGCAGTATTTT

V gene: TRBV5-8
J gene: TRBJ2-3
clone size: NA
D gene: TRBD2
CDR3 protein: CASSTRTSGIDTQYF
CDR3 DNA: TGTGCCAGCAGCACACGGACTAGCGGGATTGATACGCAGTATTTT

V gene: TRBV4-1
J gene: TRBJ2-7
clone size: NA
D gene: TRBD1
CDR3 protein: CASRPRQGFYEQYF
CDR3 DNA: TGCGCCAGCAGGCCTCGACAGGGGTTCTACGAGCAGTACTTC

V gene: TRBV30
J gene: TRBJ2-7
clone size: NA
D gene: TRBD1
CDR3 protein: CAWSLPGQGTYEQYF
CDR3 DNA: TGTGCCTGGAGCCTACCGGGACAGGGGACCTACGAGCAGTACTTC

V gene: TRBV9
J gene: TRBJ2-5
clone size: NA
D gene: NA
CDR3 protein: CASSGDFRGRQNQETQYF
CDR3 DNA: TGTGCCAGCAGCGGGGATTTCAGAGGGAGACAGAACCAAGAGACCCAGTACTTC

V gene: TRBV7-6
J gene: TRBJ2-3
clone size: NA
D gene: NA
CDR3 protein: CASSSIRDTQYF
CDR3 DNA: TGTGCCAGCAGCTCCATCCGCGATACGCAGTATTTT

V gene: TRBV6-2/TRBV6-3
J gene: TRBJ2-2
clone size: NA
D gene: TRBD1
CDR3 protein: CASSPRQGVNTGELFF
CDR3 DNA: TGTGCCAGCAGCCCTCGACAGGGAGTCAACACCGGGGAGCTGTTTTTT

V gene: TRBV19
J gene: TRBJ1-3
clone size: NA
D gene: NA
CDR3 protein: CATARNSGNTIYF
CDR3 DNA: TGTGCCACTGCGCGGAACTCTGGAAACACCATATATTTT

V gene: TRBV7-8
J gene: TRBJ1-1
clone size: once
D gene: NA
CDR3 protein: CASSLGGRNTEAFF
CDR3 DNA: TGTGCCAGCAGCCTGGGGGGGCGGAACACTGAAGCTTTCTTT

V gene: TRBV29-1
J gene: TRBJ1-2
clone size: NA
D gene: TRBD1
CDR3 protein: CSVGTGLLYGYTF
CDR3 DNA: TGCAGCGTTGGGACAGGTTTGCTCTATGGCTACACCTTC

V gene: TRBV4-1
J gene: TRBJ2-4
clone size: NA
D gene: NA
CDR3 protein: CASSQEVGNIQYF
CDR3 DNA: TGCGCCAGCAGCCAAGAGGTGGGGAACATTCAGTACTTC

V gene: TRBV5-4
J gene: TRBJ1-2
clone size: NA
D gene: NA
CDR3 protein: CASSLGGSAGDYGYTF
CDR3 DNA: TGTGCCAGCAGCTTGGGGGGGTCGGCAGGGGACTATGGCTACACCTTC

V gene: TRBV5-1
J gene: TRBJ2-2
clone size: NA
D gene: NA
CDR3 protein: CASSWGVGVSSSTGELFF
CDR3 DNA: TGCGCCAGCAGCTGGGGTGTGGGTGTATCGTCTAGCACCGGGGAGCTGTTTTTT

V gene: TRBV29-1
J gene: TRBJ2-3
clone size: once
D gene: NA
CDR3 protein: CSVAPPTDTQYF
CDR3 DNA: TGCAGCGTTGCTCCGCCCACAGATACGCAGTATTTT

V gene: TRBV6-1
J gene: TRBJ1-5
clone size: NA
D gene: NA
CDR3 protein: CASSEWTDYQPQHF
CDR3 DNA: TGTGCCAGCAGTGAATGGACGGATTATCAGCCCCAGCATTTT

V gene: TRBV6-5
J gene: TRBJ1-4
clone size: NA
D gene: NA
CDR3 protein: CASSPRAGNEKLFF
CDR3 DNA: TGTGCCAGCAGCCCCAGGGCAGGGAACGAAAAACTGTTTTTT

V gene: TRBV6-6
J gene: TRBJ2-5
clone size: once
D gene: TRBD1
CDR3 protein: CASSPDRGLGGVETQYF
CDR3 DNA: TGTGCCAGCAGTCCAGACAGGGGGCTAGGGGGTGTGGAGACCCAGTACTTC

V gene: TRBV12-3/TRBV12-4
J gene: TRBJ2-3
clone size: NA
D gene: NA
CDR3 protein: CASTYVGATQYF
CDR3 DNA: TGTGCCAGCACCTATGTAGGGGCCACGCAGTATTTT

V gene: TRBV7-9
J gene: TRBJ1-4
clone size: NA
D gene: NA
CDR3 protein: CASSLNSATNEKLFF
CDR3 DNA: TGTGCCAGCAGCCTAAACAGTGCAACTAATGAAAAACTGTTTTTT

V gene: TRBV3-1/TRBV3-2
J gene: TRBJ1-5
clone size: NA
D gene: NA
CDR3 protein: CASSQGPDRNQPQHF
CDR3 DNA: TGTGCCAGCAGCCAAGGACCAGATCGCAATCAGCCCCAGCATTTT

V gene: TRBV5-6
J gene: TRBJ2-5
clone size: NA
D gene: TRBD1
CDR3 protein: CASSLVDRSQETQYF
CDR3 DNA: TGTGCCAGCAGCCTGGTGGACAGGAGCCAAGAGACCCAGTACTTC

V gene: TRBV4-1
J gene: TRBJ2-7
clone size: NA
D gene: TRBD1
CDR3 protein: CASSQDIPGTGRWYEQYF
CDR3 DNA: TGCGCCAGCAGCCAAGATATTCCAGGGACAGGGAGGTGGTACGAGCAGTACTTC

V gene: TRBV7-9
J gene: TRBJ2-3
clone size: NA
D gene: TRBD2
CDR3 protein: CASSSGLAGDTQYF
CDR3 DNA: TGTGCCAGCAGCTCTGGACTAGCGGGGGATACGCAGTATTTT

V gene: TRBV19
J gene: TRBJ1-2
clone size: NA
D gene: NA
CDR3 protein: CASSKQHGYTF
CDR3 DNA: TGTGCCAGTAGTAAACAGCATGGCTACACCTTC

V gene: TRBV30
J gene: TRBJ1-1
clone size: once
D gene: NA
CDR3 protein: CAWADRTEAFF
CDR3 DNA: TGTGCCTGGGCAGACAGAACTGAAGCTTTCTTT

V gene: TRBV18
J gene: TRBJ2-1
clone size: NA
D gene: NA
CDR3 protein: CASSLPSNPYNEQFF
CDR3 DNA: TGTGCCAGCTCACTTCCTAGTAATCCCTACAATGAGCAGTTCTTC

V gene: TRBV30
J gene: TRBJ2-2
clone size: NA
D gene: TRBD2
CDR3 protein: CAWSPGLVITGELFF
CDR3 DNA: TGTGCCTGGAGCCCGGGACTAGTTATCACCGGGGAGCTGTTTTTT

V gene: TRBV27
J gene: TRBJ2-7
clone size: once
D gene: TRBD2
CDR3 protein: CASSLASGGIYEQYF
CDR3 DNA: TGTGCCAGCAGTTTAGCTAGCGGGGGGATCTACGAGCAGTACTTC

V gene: TRBV5-1
J gene: TRBJ2-2
clone size: NA
D gene: NA
CDR3 protein: CASGGTANTGELFF
CDR3 DNA: TGCGCCAGCGGTGGGACGGCGAACACCGGGGAGCTGTTTTTT

V gene: TRBV5-1
J gene: TRBJ2-1
clone size: NA
D gene: TRBD2
CDR3 protein: CASSFGLAGNNEQFF
CDR3 DNA: TGCGCCAGCAGCTTCGGACTAGCGGGTAACAATGAGCAGTTCTTC

V gene: TRBV19
J gene: TRBJ2-1
clone size: NA
D gene: TRBD1
CDR3 protein: CASTKDRGILSNEQFF
CDR3 DNA: TGTGCCAGTACCAAAGACAGGGGAATCCTCTCGAATGAGCAGTTCTTC

V gene: TRBV7-9
J gene: TRBJ2-7
clone size: NA
D gene: NA
CDR3 protein: CASSLEQGTSYEQYF
CDR3 DNA: TGTGCCAGCAGCTTAGAGCAGGGCACCTCCTACGAGCAGTACTTC